This T cell receptor beta chain was recorded in a study of identical twins (TCRdb year 2016). In terms of the full investigation: The study deep-sequenced TCR alpha and beta repertoires from monozygotic twins, unrelated adults of various ages and cord blood to test whether fetal clonotypes persist. Replicate twin experiments were performed at different times using different library preparation protocols to rule out contamination. Overall results and qualifications from the work: In beta out-of-frame sequences, excess twin sharing was weaker, because having fewer shared sequences lowered the signal-to-noise ratio. Because the same donors could not be followed over many years, conclusions were based on cross-sectional statistical analysis. Compared with coincidental sharing between unrelated individuals, out-of-frame TCR alpha sequences shared between twins showed an excess of sequences with low generation probability. Abundant cord blood beta clonotypes had fewer insertions, young adult naive repertoires showed a similar but weaker trend, and memory repertoires showed no such trend. Zero-insertion analyses could be partly confounded by invariant T cells such as MAIT and iNKT, although diverse VJ usage argued against such confounding for most clonotypes. Out-of-frame TCR alpha sharing in monozygotic twins was systematically underestimated by recombination models, whereas sharing between unrelated individuals was in agreement with the recombination models.

Only healthy Caucasian donors were included. Miltenyi CD45RO+ enrichment and human naive T-cell isolation kits were used to isolate memory (CD45RO+) and naive T cells from PBMC. Library generation was performed with 5' RACE. Sequencing was performed on an Illumina HiSeq 2000. A universal primer binding site was added through template switching, and the final cDNA carried a unique molecular identifier so that TCR cDNA molecules could be counted accurately. Specific primers in the conserved constant-segment region were used to synthesize first-strand cDNA for the TCR alpha and beta chains. To control for contamination, every cDNA library was double barcoded, receiving both a SMART-Mk sample barcode and Illumina barcodes. TruSeq adapter sequences along with Illumina sample barcodes were introduced in two successive PCR steps. The Illumina HiSeq platform was used with custom primers to sequence TCR alpha and beta cDNA libraries. From the authors' description of their analysis: MiGEC processed the raw reads to extract unique molecular identifiers, while MiXCR was used to determine the CDR3 positions. For each individual, recombination models were inferred using an EM algorithm with the repgenHMM and IGoR tools. Shared clonotype analysis was performed with the tcR package in R, normalizing sharing by the product of cloneset sizes. To study raw recombination without the effects of thymic and clonal selection, out-of-frame nonproductive sequences were analyzed. The public reads were reanalyzed by TCRdb: fastp trimming at Q25, MiXCR alignment, in-frame beta chains only. Rows with one shared CDR3 protein collapse into an entry with the most common genes and DNA. For this entry, the V and J calls and clone size follow TCRdb and not the study's own pipeline. In all, the sample holds about 240,000 distinct CDR3 sequences, and over 9.5% of those were seen once. Over 8% of the sample goes to the ten largest clones.

Turning to this clonotype: It lacks a known antigen. Nothing much larger sits one base from this clone, and base qualities are not available.

The origin of this receptor is a man over 45 in good health. The sequenced material came from memory T cells sorted from blood. The meaning of the sample's cell subset or site label: CD45RO+ enriched T cells.

The nucleotide sequence is given as TGTGCCAGCAGCTTGGGCGGGGGGGCCGTCCAGACCCAGTACTTC. This is translated as CASSLGGGAVQTQYF. The sequence links TRBV5-6 to TRBJ2-5, with TRBD2 matching 9 junction bases. V is pruned by 0 bases and J by 6 bases, leaving 6 bases of the junction without a gene match. According to the germline V gene, CDR1 reads SGHDT and CDR2 reads YYEEEE. The CDR3 covers 15 residues, taking in both the cysteine and the phenylalanine. The read is trimmed to its CDR3 DNA, 45 bases read in frame from base 1.